Following are 8 T cell receptor beta chains from one sample sequenced in a study of blood T cell repertoires in COVID-19. Method: immunoSEQ multiplex PCR; TCRdb's copy keeps in-frame clones and lacks some. The data show a few hundred thousand clones, approximately 82% seen once. What was sequenced was peripheral blood. The receptor set was obtained from a man between 40 and 49 years old who had recovered from COVID-19.

This chain links TRBV7-2 with TRBJ1-2; D not certain. The CDR3 contains 14 residues. Germline CDR1 and CDR2: SGHTA and FQGNSA. V was pared by 5 bases and J by 2 bases, with 12 bases between. CDR3 in amino acids: CASSPDGQNYGYTF. The DNA of the CDR3 is TGTGCCAGCAGCCCCGATGGGCAGAACTATGGCTACACCTTC.

The rearrangement links TRBV11-3 to TRBJ2-1; 11 bases fit TRBD2. CDR3 length: 14 residues. Trimming at V came to 5 bases and at J to 9 bases, leaving 6 bases not matched to a gene. Germline V gives CDR1 SGHNT, CDR2 YENEEA. The CDR3 bases are TGTGCCAGCAGCAGATCGGGACTAGCGGCTGAGCAGTTCTTC. Translation: CASSRSGLAAEQFF.

V and J are TRBV10-3 and TRBJ2-1; D gene uncertain. The CDR3 has 15 residues. V was pared by 0 bases and J by 3 bases, with 9 bases between. Per germline, CDR1 ENHRY and CDR2 SYGVKD. In nucleotides, the CDR3 is TGTGCCATCAGTGAGTCGGGCTCGAACTACAATGAGCAGTTCTTC. This gives the protein CAISESGSNYNEQFF.

V and J are TRBV19 and TRBJ2-4; D is unclear. V was shortened by 2 bases and J by 3 bases, with 11 bases between the two germline ends. From germline, CDR1 is LNHDA and CDR2 SQIVND (reference sequence). This CDR3 is 15 amino acids long. The CDR3 loop reads CASSIRAEDKNIQYF. DNA of the CDR3: TGTGCCAGTAGTATAAGAGCAGAGGACAAAAACATTCAGTACTTC. Based on the CDR3 plus reference TRBV19 and TRBJ2-4, the full variable domain is DGGITQSPKYLFRKEGQNVTLSCEQNLNHDAMYWYRQDPGQGLRLIYYSQIVNDFQKGDIAEGYSVSREKKESFPLTVTSAQKNPTAFYLCASSIRAEDKNIQYFGAGTRLSVL.

The V and J genes are TRBV10-3 and TRBJ2-6, with 10 bases that match TRBD2. Germline V gene sequence: CDR1 ENHRY, CDR2 SYGVKD. This CDR3 spans 16 amino acids. V dropped 8 bases and J dropped 0; count of bases not matched to a gene: 4. The CDR3 protein is CAIAPSGSSGANVLTF. The CDR3 coding sequence is TGTGCCATCGCCCCTAGCGGGAGCTCTGGGGCCAACGTCCTGACTTTC.

The chain has TRBV11-3 and TRBJ1-2, with TRBD1 matching 8 bases. The trim removed 4 bases at V and 12 bases at J, leaving 10 bases unmatched. The CDR3 loop spans 13 amino acids. Germline CDR1 reads SGHNT; CDR2 reads YENEEA. This chain's CDR3 is CASSSDRDSPNTF. The CDR3 DNA is TGTGCCAGCAGCTCGGACAGGGATTCACCGAACACCTTC.

The gene calls are TRBV13 and TRBJ2-2, with unresolved D. V shed 3 bases and J shed 6 bases, with 5 bases lying between them. Germline values: CDR1 PRHDT, CDR2 FYEKMQ (reference sequence). This CDR3 contains 12 residues. The CDR3 DNA sequence: TGTGCCAGCAGCTTTTCGGCCGGGGAGCTGTTTTTT. This translates into CASSFSAGELFF. Full variable domain (remainder filled in from reference TRBV13 and TRBJ2-2): AAGVIQSPRHLIKEKRETATLKCYPIPRHDTVYWYQQGPGQDPQFLISFYEKMQSDKGSIPDRFSAQQFSDYHSELNMSSLELGDSALYFCASSFSAGELFFGEGSRLTVL.

V and J are TRBV6-5 and TRBJ1-2; possibly TRBD1 for D (6 bases). Trimming left V 10 bases short and J 5 bases short, with 17 bases between. The CDR3 is made up of 13 amino acids. Germline CDR1 reads MNHEY; CDR2 reads SVGAGI. The CDR3 spells CANRGGAGYGYTF. DNA of the CDR3: TGTGCCAACAGAGGGGGAGCCGGATATGGCTACACCTTC.